Listed here is a single T cell receptor (beta chain). The data originate from a study of identical twins. This CDR3 comprises 12 residues. Germline trimming cut 6 bases from V and 9 bases from J; bases unmatched to any gene: 7. The germline gives CDR1 SGHTA, CDR2 FQGNSA. TCRdb processed the 5' RACE reads anew with MiXCR; each CDR3 protein has one entry. The sample consists of nearly 900,000 distinct CDR3 sequences, 9% to 15% of them appearing once. The data also belong to a second study, concerning yellow fever vaccine responses in identical twins.

This clonotype was obtained from a woman aged 18-29 years in good health. The specimen sequenced was PBMCs. The chain carries TRBV7-2 and TRBJ2-5; 7 bases fit TRBD2. CDR3 DNA sequence: TGTGCCAGCAGTTTATTCGCGGGGGCCCAGTACTTC. Protein product: CASSLFAGAQYF.